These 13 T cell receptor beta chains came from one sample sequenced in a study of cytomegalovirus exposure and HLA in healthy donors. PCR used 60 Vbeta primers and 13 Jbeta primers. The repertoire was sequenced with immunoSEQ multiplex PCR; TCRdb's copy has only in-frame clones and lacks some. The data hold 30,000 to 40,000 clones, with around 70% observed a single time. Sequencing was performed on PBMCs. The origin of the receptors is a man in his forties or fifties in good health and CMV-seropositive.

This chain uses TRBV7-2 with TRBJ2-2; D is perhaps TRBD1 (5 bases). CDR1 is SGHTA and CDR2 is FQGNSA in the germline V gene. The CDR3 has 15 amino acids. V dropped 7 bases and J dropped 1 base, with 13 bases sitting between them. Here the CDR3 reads CASTIVQGNTGELFF. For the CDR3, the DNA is TGTGCCAGCACTATAGTTCAGGGGAACACCGGGGAGCTGTTTTTT.

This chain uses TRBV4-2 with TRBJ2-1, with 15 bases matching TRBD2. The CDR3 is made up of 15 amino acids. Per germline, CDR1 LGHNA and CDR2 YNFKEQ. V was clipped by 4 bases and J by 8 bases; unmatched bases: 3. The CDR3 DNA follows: TGTGCCAGCAGCCGTGGACTAGCGGGGGGGGATGAGCAGTTCTTC. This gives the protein CASSRGLAGGDEQFF.

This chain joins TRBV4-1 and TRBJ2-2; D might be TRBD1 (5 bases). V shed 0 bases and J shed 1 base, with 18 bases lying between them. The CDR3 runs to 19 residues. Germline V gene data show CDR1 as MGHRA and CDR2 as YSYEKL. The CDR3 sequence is CASSQDRRGRDWNTGELFF. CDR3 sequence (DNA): TGCGCCAGCAGCCAAGACAGAAGGGGTCGAGATTGGAACACCGGGGAGCTGTTTTTT.

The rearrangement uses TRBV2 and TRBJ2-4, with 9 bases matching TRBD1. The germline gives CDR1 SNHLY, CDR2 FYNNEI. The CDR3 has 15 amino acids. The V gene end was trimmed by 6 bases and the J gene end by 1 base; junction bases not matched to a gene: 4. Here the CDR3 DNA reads TGTGCCAGCAGCCCGACAGGGGGGGCCAAAAACATTCAGTACTTC. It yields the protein CASSPTGGAKNIQYF.

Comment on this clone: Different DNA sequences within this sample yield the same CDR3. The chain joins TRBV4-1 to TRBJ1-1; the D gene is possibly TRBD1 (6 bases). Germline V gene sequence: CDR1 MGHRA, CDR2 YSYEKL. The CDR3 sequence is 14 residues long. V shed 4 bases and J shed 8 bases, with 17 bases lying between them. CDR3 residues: CASSRATGQDEAFF. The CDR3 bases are TGCGCCAGCAGCCGAGCCACGGGACAAGACGAAGCTTTCTTT.

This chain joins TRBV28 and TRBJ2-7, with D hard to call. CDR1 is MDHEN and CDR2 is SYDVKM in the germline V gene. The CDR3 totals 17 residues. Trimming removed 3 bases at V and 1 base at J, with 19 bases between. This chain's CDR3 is CASSFVAAASMSYEQYF. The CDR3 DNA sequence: TGTGCCAGCAGTTTCGTGGCGGCGGCCTCTATGTCCTACGAGCAGTACTTC.

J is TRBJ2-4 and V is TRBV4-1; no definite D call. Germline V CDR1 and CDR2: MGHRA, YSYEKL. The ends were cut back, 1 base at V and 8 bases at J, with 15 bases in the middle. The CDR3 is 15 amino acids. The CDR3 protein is CASSQGPTLEYIQYF. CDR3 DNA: TGCGCCAGCAGCCAAGGACCGACTTTGGAATACATTCAGTACTTC.

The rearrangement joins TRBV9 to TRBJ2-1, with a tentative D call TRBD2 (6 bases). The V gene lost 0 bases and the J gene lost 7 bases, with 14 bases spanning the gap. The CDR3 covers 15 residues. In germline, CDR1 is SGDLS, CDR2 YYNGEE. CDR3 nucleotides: TGTGCCAGCAGCGTAGAAGGGTGGGAGGTAAATGAGCAGTTCTTC. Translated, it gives CASSVEGWEVNEQFF.

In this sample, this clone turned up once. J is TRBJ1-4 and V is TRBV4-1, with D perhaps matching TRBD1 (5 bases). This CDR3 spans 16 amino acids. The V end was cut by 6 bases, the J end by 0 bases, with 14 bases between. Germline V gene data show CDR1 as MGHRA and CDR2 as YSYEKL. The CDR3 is CASRRQGSATNEKLFF. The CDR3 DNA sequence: TGCGCCAGCAGGAGGCAGGGATCGGCAACTAATGAAAAACTGTTTTTT.

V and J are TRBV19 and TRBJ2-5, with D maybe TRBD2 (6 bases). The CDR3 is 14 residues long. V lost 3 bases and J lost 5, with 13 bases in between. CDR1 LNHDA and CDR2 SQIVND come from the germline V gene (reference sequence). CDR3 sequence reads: CASSITGGRETQYF. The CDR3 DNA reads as TGTGCCAGTAGTATCACTGGAGGGAGGGAGACCCAGTACTTC.

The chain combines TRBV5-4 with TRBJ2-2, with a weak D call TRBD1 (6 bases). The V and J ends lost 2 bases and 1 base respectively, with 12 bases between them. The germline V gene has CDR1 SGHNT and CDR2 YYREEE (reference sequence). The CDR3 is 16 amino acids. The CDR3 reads CASSFGGRGNTGELFF. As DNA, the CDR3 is TGTGCCAGCAGCTTTGGTGGCAGGGGGAACACCGGGGAGCTGTTTTTT.

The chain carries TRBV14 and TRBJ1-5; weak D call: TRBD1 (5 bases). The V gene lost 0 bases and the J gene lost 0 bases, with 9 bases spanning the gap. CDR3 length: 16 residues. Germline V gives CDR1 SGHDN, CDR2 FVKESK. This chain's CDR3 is CASSQEGGYSNQPQHF. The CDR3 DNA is TGTGCCAGCAGCCAAGAGGGGGGTTATAGCAATCAGCCCCAGCATTTT.

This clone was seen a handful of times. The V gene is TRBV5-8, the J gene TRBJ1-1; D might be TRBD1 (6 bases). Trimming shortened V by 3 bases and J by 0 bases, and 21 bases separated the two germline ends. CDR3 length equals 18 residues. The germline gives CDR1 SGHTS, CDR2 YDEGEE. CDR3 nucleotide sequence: TGTGCCAGCAGCTCTACAGTTGGCTGGGGGCTGGTGAACACTGAAGCTTTCTTT. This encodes CASSSTVGWGLVNTEAFF.